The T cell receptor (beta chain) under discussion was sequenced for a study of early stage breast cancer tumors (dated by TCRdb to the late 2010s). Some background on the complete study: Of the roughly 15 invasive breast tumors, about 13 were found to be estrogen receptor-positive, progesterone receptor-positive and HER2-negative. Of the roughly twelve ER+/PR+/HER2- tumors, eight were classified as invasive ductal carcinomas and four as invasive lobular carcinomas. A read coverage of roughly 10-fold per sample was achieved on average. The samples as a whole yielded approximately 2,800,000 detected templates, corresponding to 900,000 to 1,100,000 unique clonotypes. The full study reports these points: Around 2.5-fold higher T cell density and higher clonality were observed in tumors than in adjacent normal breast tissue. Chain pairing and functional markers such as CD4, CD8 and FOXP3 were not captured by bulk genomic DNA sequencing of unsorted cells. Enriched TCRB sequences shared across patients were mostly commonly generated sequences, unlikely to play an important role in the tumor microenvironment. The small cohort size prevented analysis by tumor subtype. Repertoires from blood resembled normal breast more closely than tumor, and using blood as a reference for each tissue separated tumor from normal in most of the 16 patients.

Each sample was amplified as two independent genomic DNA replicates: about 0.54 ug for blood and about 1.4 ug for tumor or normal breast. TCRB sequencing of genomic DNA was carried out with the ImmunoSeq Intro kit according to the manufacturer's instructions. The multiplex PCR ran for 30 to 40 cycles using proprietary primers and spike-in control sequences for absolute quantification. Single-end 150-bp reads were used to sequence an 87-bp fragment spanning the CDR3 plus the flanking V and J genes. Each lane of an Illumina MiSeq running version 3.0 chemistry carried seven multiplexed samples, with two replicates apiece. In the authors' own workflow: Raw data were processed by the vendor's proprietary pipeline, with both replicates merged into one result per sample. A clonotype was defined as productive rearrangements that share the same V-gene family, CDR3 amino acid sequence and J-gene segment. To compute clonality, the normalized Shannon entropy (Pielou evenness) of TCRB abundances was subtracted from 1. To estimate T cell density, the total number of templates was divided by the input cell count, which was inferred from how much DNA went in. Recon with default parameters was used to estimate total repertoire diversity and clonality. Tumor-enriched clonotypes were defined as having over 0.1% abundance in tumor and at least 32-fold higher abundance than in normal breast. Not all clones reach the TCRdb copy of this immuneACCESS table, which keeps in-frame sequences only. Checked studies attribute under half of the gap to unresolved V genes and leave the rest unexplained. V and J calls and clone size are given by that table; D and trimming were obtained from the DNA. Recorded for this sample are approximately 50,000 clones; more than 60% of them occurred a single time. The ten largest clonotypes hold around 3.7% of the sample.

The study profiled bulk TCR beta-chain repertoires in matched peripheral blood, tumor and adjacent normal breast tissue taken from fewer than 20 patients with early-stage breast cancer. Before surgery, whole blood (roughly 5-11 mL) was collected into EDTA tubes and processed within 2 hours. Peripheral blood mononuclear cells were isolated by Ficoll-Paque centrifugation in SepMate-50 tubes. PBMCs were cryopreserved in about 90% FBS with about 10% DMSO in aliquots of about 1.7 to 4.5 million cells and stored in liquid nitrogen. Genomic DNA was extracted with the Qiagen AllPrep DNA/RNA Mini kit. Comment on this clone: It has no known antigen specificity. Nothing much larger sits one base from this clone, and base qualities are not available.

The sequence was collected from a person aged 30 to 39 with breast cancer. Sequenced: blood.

The nucleotide sequence reads TGTGCCAGCAGGGACAGGGGGCTGAGTCAGCCCCAGCATTTT. It translates as CASRDRGLSQPQHF. The sequence links TRBV2 to TRBJ1-5, with 11 junctional bases fitting TRBD1. Looking up the germline V gene yields CDR1 SNHLY and CDR2 FYNNEI. The V end gives up 6 bases and the J end 6 bases, leaving 4 bases in the junction not matched to a gene. The CDR3 contains 14 residues, cysteine and phenylalanine counted. Of all the DNA, just the CDR3 is kept, 42 bases in frame from base 1.